The source of this TCR beta chain is a study of cytomegalovirus exposure and HLA in healthy donors. About the study: HLA-typed donors contributed 80 million or so unique TCRs, which were held in an early data release.

Healthy bone marrow donors made up the donor group. The study sampled nominally healthy donors, though unrecorded immune exposures were likely. With respect to this clone: Its antigen is not identified.

The study, taken as a whole, reports: Rare TCR sequences dominated, though some public TCRs recurred in many donors.

This PCR relied on a set of 60 Vbeta primers and 13 Jbeta primers. Some clones are missing from TCRdb's copy, which holds only in-frame ones; the method was immunoSEQ multiplex PCR. Recorded for this sample: about 200,000 clones. Sequencing was done on a sample of PBMCs. This sequence was found in a girl under 10 years old in good health and CMV-seropositive.

The CDR3 is CASSSAGDTQYF. The CDR3 coding sequence is TGTGCCAGCAGCTCGGCGGGGGATACGCAGTATTTT. The chain joins TRBV7-9 to TRBJ2-3, with D maybe TRBD2 (6 bases). Trimming took off 4 bases at V and 6 bases at J, with 8 bases between the two ends. The germline CDR1 and CDR2 sequences are SEHNR and FQNEAQ (reference sequence). The CDR3 contains 12 residues.